This T cell receptor beta chain was found in a study of CD8+ T cells in alopecia areata. Study-level results: Higher clonality than in normal scalp was seen in lesional scalp, especially alopecia totalis/universalis.

Trimming took 4 bases from V and 1 from J; bases not matched to a gene: 11. CDR1 and CDR2 from the germline V gene are SGHRS and YFSETQ. This CDR3 comprises 16 residues. The treatment is: oral pan-JAK inhibitor, 5-10 mg twice daily. This clone was seen a handful of times. Its specificity is unknown. Sequencing templates came from extracted RNA that was reverse transcribed into cDNA. The data were produced by immunoSEQ multiplex PCR, yet TCRdb's version contains in-frame clones alone and is incomplete. Here the sample spans some 130,000 clones, about 50% being singletons. Sequencing used CD4+ T cells sorted from blood, obtained at week 4, from a patient treated with tofacitinib. The TCR comes from a human donor with alopecia areata. V usage is TRBV5-1 and J usage is TRBJ2-7, with TRBD1 matching 7 bases. DNA of the CDR3: TGCGCCAGCAGCGCAAGTCCCGGGACAGCGTCCTACGAGCAGTACTTC. This translates into CASSASPGTASYEQYF.